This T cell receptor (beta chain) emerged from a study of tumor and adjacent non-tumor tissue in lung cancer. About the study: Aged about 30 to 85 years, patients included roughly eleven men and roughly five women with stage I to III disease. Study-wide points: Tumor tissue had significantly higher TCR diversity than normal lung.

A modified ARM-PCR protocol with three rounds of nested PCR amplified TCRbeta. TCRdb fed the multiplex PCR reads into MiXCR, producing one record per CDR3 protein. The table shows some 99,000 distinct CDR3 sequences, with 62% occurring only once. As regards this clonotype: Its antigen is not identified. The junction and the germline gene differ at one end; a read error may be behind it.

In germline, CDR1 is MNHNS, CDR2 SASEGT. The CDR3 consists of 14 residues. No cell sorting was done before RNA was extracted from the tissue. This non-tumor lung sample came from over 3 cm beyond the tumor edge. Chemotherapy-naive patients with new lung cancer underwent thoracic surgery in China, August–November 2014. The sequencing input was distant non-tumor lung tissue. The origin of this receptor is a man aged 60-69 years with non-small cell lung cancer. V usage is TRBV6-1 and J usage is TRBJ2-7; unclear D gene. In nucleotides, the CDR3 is TGTACCAGCAATGAAATAGGGATATCCTACAAGCAGTACTTC. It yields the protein CTSNEIGISYKQYF.